The clone carrying this T cell receptor beta chain turned up a few times. Its antigen remains unknown. TCRdb used MiXCR to reprocess the 5' RACE reads, holding one entry per CDR3 protein. The table includes about 400,000 distinct CDR3 sequences, roughly 15% detected once. This specimen belongs to a study of T-cell memory formation after mild COVID-19. Turning to the study itself: TCR clusters were mostly donor specific. Study outcomes and limitations: Second-wave clones peaking on day 37 lacked confirmed SARS-CoV-2 specificity. From day 15 to 85, contracting clones were balanced between CD4 and CD8, whereas later expanders leaned toward CD4+.

CDR3 length: 13 amino acids. The ends were cut back, 2 bases at V and 8 bases at J, with 11 bases in the middle. Germline V lookup: CDR1 SGHRS, CDR2 YFSETQ. This chain links TRBV5-1 with TRBJ2-1, with D hard to call. This TCR derives from a man between 18 and 35 years old who had mild COVID-19 (a few samples of this study predate the infection). Cell type and time point are not known. Material for sequencing was PBMCs or a T cell subset sorted from them (not recorded which). CDR3 amino acids: CASSFDPFDEQFF. CDR3 DNA: TGCGCCAGCAGCTTCGACCCCTTTGATGAGCAGTTCTTC.